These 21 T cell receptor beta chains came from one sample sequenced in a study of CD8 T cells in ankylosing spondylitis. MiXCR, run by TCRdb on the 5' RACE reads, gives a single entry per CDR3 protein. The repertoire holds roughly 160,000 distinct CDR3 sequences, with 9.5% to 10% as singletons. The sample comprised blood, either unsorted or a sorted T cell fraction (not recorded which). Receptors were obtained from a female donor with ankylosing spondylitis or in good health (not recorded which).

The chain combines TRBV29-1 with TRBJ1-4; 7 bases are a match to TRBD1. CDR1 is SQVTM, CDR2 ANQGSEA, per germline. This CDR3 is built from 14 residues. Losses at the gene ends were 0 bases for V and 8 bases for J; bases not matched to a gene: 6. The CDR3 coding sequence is TGCAGCGTTGAAGATACAGGGGCCGGGGAAAAACTGTTTTTT. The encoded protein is CSVEDTGAGEKLFF.

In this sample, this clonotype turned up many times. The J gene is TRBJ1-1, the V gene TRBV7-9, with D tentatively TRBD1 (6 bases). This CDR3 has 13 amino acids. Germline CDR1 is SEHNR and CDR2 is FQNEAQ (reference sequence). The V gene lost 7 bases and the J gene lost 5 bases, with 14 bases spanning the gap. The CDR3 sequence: CASTEYRDTEAFF. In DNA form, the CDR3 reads TGTGCCAGCACCGAATACAGGGATACTGAAGCTTTCTTT. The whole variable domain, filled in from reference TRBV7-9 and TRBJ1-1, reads DTGVSQNPRHKITKRGQNVTFRCDPISEHNRLYWYRQTLGQGPEFLTYFQNEAQLEKSRLLSDRFSAERPKGSFSTLEIQRTEQGDSAMYLCASTEYRDTEAFFGQGTRLTVV.

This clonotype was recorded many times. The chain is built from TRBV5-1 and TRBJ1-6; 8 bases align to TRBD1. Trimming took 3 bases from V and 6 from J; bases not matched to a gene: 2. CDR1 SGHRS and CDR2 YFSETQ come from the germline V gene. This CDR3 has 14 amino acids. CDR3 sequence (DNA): TGCGCCAGCAGCTCAGGACAGGGTAATTCACCCCTCCACTTT. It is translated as CASSSGQGNSPLHF.

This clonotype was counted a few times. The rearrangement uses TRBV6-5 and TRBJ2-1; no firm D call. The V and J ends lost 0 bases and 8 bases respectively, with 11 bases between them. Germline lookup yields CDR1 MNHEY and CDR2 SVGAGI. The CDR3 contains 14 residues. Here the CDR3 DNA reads TGTGCCAGCAGTTACTCGAGTTTGCGACATGAGCAGTTCTTC. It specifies CASSYSSLRHEQFF.

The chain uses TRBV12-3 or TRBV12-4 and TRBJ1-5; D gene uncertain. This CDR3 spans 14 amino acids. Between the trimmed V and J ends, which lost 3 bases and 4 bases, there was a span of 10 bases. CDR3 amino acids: CASSFYAENQPQHF. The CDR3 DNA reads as TGTGCCAGCAGTTTCTACGCAGAGAATCAGCCCCAGCATTTT.

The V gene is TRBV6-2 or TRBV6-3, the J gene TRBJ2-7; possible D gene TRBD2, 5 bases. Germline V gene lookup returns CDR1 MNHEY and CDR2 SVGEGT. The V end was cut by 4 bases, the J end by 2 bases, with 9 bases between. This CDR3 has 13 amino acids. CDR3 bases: TGTGCCAGCAGTTCCGGGATGCCCTACGAGCAGTACTTC. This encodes CASSSGMPYEQYF.

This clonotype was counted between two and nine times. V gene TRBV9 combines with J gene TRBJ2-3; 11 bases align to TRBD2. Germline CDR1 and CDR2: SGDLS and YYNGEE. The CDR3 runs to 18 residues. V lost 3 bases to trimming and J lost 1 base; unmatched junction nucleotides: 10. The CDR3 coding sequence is TGTGCCAGCAGCGGACTAGCGGGAATGGGGGCCGGCACAGATACGCAGTATTTT. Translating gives CASSGLAGMGAGTDTQYF.

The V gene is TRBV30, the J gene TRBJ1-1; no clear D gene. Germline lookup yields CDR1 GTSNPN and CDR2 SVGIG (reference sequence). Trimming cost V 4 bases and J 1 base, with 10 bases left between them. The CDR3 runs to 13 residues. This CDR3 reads CAWMVVRNTEAFF. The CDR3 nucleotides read TGTGCCTGGATGGTTGTGAGGAACACTGAAGCTTTCTTT.

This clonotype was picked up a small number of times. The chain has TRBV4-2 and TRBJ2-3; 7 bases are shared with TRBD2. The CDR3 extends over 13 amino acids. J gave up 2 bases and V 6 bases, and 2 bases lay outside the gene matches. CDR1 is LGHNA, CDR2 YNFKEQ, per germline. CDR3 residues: CASRAGNTDTQYF. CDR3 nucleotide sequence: TGTGCCAGCAGAGCGGGGAACACAGATACGCAGTATTTT.

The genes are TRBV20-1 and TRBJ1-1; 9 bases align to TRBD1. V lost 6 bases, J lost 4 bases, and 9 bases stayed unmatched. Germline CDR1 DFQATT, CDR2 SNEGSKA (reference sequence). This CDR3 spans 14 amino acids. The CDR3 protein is CSAPRTGEVTEAFF. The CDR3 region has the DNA TGCAGTGCCCCCCGGACAGGGGAGGTCACTGAAGCTTTCTTT.

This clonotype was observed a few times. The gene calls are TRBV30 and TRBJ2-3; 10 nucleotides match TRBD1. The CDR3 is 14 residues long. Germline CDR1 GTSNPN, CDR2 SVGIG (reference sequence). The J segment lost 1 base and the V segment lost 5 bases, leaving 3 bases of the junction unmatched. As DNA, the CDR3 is TGTGCCTGGTCCGGGACAGGGGGCACAGATACGCAGTATTTT. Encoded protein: CAWSGTGGTDTQYF.

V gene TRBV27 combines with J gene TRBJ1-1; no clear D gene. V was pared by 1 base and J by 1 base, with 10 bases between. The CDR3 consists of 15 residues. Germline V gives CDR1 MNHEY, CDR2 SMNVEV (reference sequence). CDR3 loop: CASSLFFNGNTEAFF. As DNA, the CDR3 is TGTGCCAGCAGTTTATTCTTTAACGGGAACACTGAAGCTTTCTTT.

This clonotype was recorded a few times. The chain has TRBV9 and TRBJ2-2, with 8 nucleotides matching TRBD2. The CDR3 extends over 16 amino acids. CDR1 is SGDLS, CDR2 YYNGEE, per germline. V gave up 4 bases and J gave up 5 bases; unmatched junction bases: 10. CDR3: CASSPLEREMTGELFF. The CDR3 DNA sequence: TGTGCCAGCAGCCCTTTGGAGCGGGAGATGACCGGGGAGCTGTTTTTT.

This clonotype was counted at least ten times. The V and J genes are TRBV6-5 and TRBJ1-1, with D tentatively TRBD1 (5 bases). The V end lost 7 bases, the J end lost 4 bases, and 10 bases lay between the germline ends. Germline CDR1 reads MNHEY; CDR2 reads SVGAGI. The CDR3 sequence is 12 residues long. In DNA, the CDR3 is TGTGCCAGCACCCCGGGGGGCACTGAAGCTTTCTTT. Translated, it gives CASTPGGTEAFF.

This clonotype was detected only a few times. Written as DNA, the CDR3 is TGTGCCAGCAGTCCCTTCGAAGTGCTAGCGGGAGAGTCAAGTAATTCCTACGAGCAGTACTTC. This gives the protein CASSPFEVLAGESSNSYEQYF. The gene calls are TRBV6-2 or TRBV6-3 and TRBJ2-7, with TRBD2 matching 10 bases. V shed 5 bases, J shed 1 base, and the junction held 23 bases outside the gene matches. Germline V gene sequence: CDR1 MNHEY, CDR2 SVGEGT. This CDR3 contains 21 residues.

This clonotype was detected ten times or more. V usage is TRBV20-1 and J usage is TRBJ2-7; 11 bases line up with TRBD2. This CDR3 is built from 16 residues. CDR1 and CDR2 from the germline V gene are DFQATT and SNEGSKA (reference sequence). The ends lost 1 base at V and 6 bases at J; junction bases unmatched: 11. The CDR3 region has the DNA TGCAGTGCTAGAGGCAAAATAGCGGGAGGGAGGTTCGAGCAGTACTTC. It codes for CSARGKIAGGRFEQYF.

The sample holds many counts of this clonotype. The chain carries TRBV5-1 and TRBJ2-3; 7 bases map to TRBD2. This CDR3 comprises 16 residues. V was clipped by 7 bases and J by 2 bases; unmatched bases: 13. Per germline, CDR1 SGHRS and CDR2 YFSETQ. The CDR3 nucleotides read TGCGCCAGCTCTTATAGGAGCGGGGATTACACAGATACGCAGTATTTT. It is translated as CASSYRSGDYTDTQYF.

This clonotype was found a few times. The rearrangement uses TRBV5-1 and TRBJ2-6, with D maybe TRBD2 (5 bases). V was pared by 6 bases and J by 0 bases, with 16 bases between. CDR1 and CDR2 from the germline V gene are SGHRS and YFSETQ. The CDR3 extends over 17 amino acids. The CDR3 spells CASKFGENISGANVLTF. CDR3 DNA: TGCGCCAGCAAATTTGGGGAGAATATCTCTGGGGCCAACGTCCTGACTTTC.

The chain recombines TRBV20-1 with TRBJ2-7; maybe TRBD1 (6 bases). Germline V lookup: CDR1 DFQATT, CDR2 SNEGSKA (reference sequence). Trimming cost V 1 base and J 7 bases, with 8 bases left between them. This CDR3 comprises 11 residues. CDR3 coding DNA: TGCAGTGCTAGAGGGGGGCGGGAGCAGTACTTC. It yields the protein CSARGGREQYF.

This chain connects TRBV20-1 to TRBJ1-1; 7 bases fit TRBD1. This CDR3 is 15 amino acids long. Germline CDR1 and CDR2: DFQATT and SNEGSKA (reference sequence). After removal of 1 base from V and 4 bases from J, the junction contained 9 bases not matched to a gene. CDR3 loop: CSARALQGGGTEAFF. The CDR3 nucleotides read TGCAGTGCTAGAGCCCTCCAGGGGGGAGGCACTGAAGCTTTCTTT.

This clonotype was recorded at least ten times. The CDR3 region has the DNA TGTGCCAGCAGCTTAGGGGCAGTCAGCCCCTCAGAGACCCAGTACTTC. Encoded protein: CASSLGAVSPSETQYF. This rearrangement joins TRBV11-2 to TRBJ2-5; D unresolved. Germline V gene data show CDR1 as SGHAT and CDR2 as FQNNGV. The CDR3 has 16 amino acids. Trimming cost V 1 base and J 4 bases, with 16 bases left between them.